This T cell receptor (beta chain) appears in the sequencing data of a study of T cell responses to AZD1222 COVID-19 vaccine. Study results and caveats: Reports indicate that nearly half of spike-specific TCRs are directed at unmutated variant regions. Donors were largely white British and mainly female; clonal diversity was possibly underestimated.

This CDR3 has 15 amino acids. Unmatched junction bases numbered 9, after V lost 5 bases and J lost 2 bases. Per germline, CDR1 MDHEN and CDR2 SYDVKM. As to this clone: Its antigen is still unknown.

Produced via immunoSEQ multiplex PCR; TCRdb's table is partial and in-frame only. The sample lists 80,000 to 100,000 clones; around 94% were seen once. J is TRBJ2-7 and V is TRBV28; TRBD2 matches 7 bases. Material: peripheral blood, obtained on day 0 of AZD1222 vaccination. This TCR derives from an adult in good health. The CDR3, as DNA: TGTGCCAGCAGTCCTAACGGGAGGAATGCCTACGAGCAGTACTTC. Amino acids: CASSPNGRNAYEQYF.